One and the same sample provided the 7 T cell receptor beta chains below, sequenced in a study of control samples from healthy donors and cancer patients. The repertoire was sequenced with immunoSEQ multiplex PCR; TCRdb's copy has only in-frame clones and lacks some. The sample lists around 50,000 clones, approximately 95% occurring once. The sequencing input was blood. All receptors derive from a woman aged 25 to 39 in good health.

This chain links TRBV6-6 with TRBJ2-2, with D possibly being TRBD2 (6 bases). CDR1 MNHNY and CDR2 SVGAGI come from the germline V gene (reference sequence). V gave up 5 bases and J gave up 7 bases, with 14 bases separating them. The CDR3 extends over 14 amino acids. The CDR3, as DNA: TGTGCCAGCAGTCCCCTGGGGGGAGGCGGGGAGCTGTTTTTT. Translated: CASSPLGGGGELFF.

V usage is TRBV20-1 and J usage is TRBJ1-5; D is unclear. This CDR3 is 10 amino acids long. CDR1 is DFQATT and CDR2 is SNEGSKA in the germline V gene (reference sequence). The V end was cut by 4 bases, the J end by 7 bases, with 5 bases between. This CDR3 is CSANAQPQHF. The CDR3 coding sequence is TGCAGTGCTAACGCCCAGCCCCAGCATTTT.

This sequence joins TRBV28 and TRBJ2-3; the D gene is possibly TRBD2 (5 bases). CDR1 and CDR2 (germline): MDHEN, SYDVKM. V dropped 4 bases and J dropped 3 bases, with 14 bases sitting between them. The CDR3 is 15 amino acids. The CDR3 nucleotides read TGTGCCAGCAGTTCTTTAGCGTTTTTGACAGATACGCAGTATTTT. Amino acids: CASSSLAFLTDTQYF. Using reference TRBV28 and TRBJ2-3 for the parts outside the CDR3, the full variable domain is DVKVTQSSRYLVKRTGEKVFLECVQDMDHENMFWYRQDPGLGLRLIYFSYDVKMKEKGDIPEGYSVSREKKERFSLILESASTNQTSMYLCASSSLAFLTDTQYFGPGTRLTVL.

The V call is TRBV30, the J call TRBJ2-6, with 10 bases that match TRBD1. With 3 bases clipped from V and 0 bases from J, the junction kept 2 bases outside the gene matches. The CDR3 is made up of 16 amino acids. CDR1 GTSNPN and CDR2 SVGIG come from the germline V gene (reference sequence). In nucleotides, the CDR3 is TGTGCCTGGAGAGGGACAGGGGTCTCTGGGGCCAACGTCCTGACTTTC. Protein sequence: CAWRGTGVSGANVLTF.

The chain carries TRBV9 and TRBJ1-1; D uncertain. CDR3 length: 13 residues. The germline gives CDR1 SGDLS, CDR2 YYNGEE. V was cut by 0 bases and J by 5 bases, with 8 bases left in between. This CDR3 is CASSVGGSTEAFF. The CDR3 DNA reads TGTGCCAGCAGCGTAGGGGGATCGACTGAAGCTTTCTTT.

This chain links TRBV27 with TRBJ2-7; 10 bases fit TRBD1. CDR3 length: 14 residues. The germline V gene encodes CDR1 MNHEY and CDR2 SMNVEV (reference sequence). Trimming cost V 2 bases and J 6 bases; bases outside gene matches: 4. The CDR3 spells CASSLRGQGFEQYF. CDR3 bases: TGTGCCAGCAGTTTAAGGGGACAGGGGTTCGAGCAGTACTTC.

The chain carries TRBV7-9 and TRBJ1-1; 12 bases agree with TRBD1. This CDR3 is built from 15 residues. Germline lookup yields CDR1 SEHNR and CDR2 FQNEAQ (reference sequence). Trimming cost V 2 bases and J 6 bases; bases outside gene matches: 4. CDR3 coding DNA: TGTGCCAGCAGCTTAAGGGGACAGGGGGCTCCTGAAGCTTTCTTT. As protein: CASSLRGQGAPEAFF.